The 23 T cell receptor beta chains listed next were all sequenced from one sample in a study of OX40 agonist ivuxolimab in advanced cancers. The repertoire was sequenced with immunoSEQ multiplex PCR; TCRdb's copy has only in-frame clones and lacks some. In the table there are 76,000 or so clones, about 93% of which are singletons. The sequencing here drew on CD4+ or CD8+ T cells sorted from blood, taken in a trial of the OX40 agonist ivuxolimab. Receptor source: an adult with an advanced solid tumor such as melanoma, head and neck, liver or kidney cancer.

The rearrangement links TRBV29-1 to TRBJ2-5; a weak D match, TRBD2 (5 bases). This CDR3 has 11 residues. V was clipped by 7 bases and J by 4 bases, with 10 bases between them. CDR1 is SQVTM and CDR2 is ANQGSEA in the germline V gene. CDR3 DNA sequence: TGCAGCGGTGGCCGGGGAGAGACCCAGTACTTC. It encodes CSGGRGETQYF.

As DNA, the CDR3 is TGTGCCAGTAGTTCTCTAGAAGATACGCAGTATTTT. This encodes CASSSLEDTQYF. V gene TRBV19 combines with J gene TRBJ2-3; D gene ambiguous. This CDR3 region has 12 residues. Germline V lookup: CDR1 LNHDA, CDR2 SQIVND (reference sequence). V lost 5 bases and J 5 bases, leaving 8 bases between the germline ends.

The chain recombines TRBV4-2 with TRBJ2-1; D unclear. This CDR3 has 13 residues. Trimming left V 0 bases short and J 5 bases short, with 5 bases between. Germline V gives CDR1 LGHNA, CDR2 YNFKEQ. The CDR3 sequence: CASSQEYDNEQFF. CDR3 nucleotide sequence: TGTGCCAGCAGCCAAGAATACGACAATGAGCAGTTCTTC.

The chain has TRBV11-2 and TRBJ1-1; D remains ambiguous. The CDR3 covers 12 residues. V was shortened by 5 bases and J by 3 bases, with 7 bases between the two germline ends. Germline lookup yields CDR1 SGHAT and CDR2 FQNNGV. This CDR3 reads CASSPPDTEAFF. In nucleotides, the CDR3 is TGTGCCAGCAGCCCCCCGGACACTGAAGCTTTCTTT.

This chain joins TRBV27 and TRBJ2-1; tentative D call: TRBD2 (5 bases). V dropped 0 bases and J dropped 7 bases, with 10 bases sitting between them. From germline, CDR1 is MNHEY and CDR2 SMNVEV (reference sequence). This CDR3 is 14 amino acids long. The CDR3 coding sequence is TGTGCCAGCAGTTTATCGGGGAGTGGTAATGAGCAGTTCTTC. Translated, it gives CASSLSGSGNEQFF.

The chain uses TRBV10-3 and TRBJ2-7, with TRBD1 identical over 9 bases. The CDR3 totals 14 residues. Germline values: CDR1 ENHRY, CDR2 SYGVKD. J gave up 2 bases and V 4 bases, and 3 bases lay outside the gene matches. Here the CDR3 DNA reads TGTGCCATCAGTGGGGGACAGGGAGCCTACGAGCAGTACTTC. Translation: CAISGGQGAYEQYF.

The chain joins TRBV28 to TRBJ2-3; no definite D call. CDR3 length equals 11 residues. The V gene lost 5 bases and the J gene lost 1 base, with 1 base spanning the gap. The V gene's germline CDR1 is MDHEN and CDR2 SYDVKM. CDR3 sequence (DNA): TGTGCCAGCAGTCGCACAGATACGCAGTATTTT. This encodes CASSRTDTQYF.

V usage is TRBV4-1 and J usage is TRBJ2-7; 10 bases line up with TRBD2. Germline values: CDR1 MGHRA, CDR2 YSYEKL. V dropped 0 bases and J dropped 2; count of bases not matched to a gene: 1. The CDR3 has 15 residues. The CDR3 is CASSQDSGGAYEQYF. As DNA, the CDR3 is TGCGCCAGCAGCCAAGACAGCGGGGGGGCCTACGAGCAGTACTTC.

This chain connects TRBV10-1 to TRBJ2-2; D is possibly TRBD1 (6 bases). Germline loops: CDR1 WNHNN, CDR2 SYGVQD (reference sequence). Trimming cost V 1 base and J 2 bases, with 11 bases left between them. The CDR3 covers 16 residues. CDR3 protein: CASSEYPGANTGELFF. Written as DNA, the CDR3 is TGCGCCAGCAGTGAGTACCCAGGGGCCAACACCGGGGAGCTGTTTTTT.

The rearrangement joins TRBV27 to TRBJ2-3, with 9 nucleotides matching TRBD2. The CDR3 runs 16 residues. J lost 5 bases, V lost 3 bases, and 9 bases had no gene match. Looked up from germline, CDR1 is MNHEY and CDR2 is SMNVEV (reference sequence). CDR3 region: CASSFIGGRALDTQYF. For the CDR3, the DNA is TGTGCCAGCAGTTTTATTGGCGGGAGGGCCCTAGATACGCAGTATTTT.

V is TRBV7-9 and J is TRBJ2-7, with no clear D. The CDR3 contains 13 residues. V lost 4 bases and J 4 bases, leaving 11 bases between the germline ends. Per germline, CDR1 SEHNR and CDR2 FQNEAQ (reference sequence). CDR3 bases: TGTGCCAGCAGCTGGGGTCCCCTTTACGAGCAGTACTTC. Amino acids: CASSWGPLYEQYF. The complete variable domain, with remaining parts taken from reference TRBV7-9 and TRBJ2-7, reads DTGVSQNPRHKITKRGQNVTFRCDPISEHNRLYWYRQTLGQGPEFLTYFQNEAQLEKSRLLSDRFSAERPKGSFSTLEIQRTEQGDSAMYLCASSWGPLYEQYFGPGTRLTVT.

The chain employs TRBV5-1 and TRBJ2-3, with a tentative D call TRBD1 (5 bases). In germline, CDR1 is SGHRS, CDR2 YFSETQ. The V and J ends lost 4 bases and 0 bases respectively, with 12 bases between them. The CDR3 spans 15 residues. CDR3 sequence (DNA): TGCGCCAGCAGCCCCAAGGGGATAAGCACAGATACGCAGTATTTT. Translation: CASSPKGISTDTQYF.

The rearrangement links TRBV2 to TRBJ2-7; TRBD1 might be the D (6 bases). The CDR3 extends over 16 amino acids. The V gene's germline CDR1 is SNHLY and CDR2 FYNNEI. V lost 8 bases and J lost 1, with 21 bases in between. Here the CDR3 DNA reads TGTGCCAGCCTTTATAGGGGGACAAGCGGTTCCTACGAGCAGTACTTC. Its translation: CASLYRGTSGSYEQYF.

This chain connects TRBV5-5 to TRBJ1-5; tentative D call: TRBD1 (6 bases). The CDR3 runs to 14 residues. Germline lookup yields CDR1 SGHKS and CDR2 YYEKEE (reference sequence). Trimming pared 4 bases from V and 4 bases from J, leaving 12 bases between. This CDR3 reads CASSLDSWNQPQHF. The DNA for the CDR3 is TGTGCCAGCAGCCTGGACAGCTGGAATCAGCCCCAGCATTTT. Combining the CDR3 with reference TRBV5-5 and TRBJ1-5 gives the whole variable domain DAGVTQSPTHLIKTRGQQVTLRCSPISGHKSVSWYQQVLGQGPQFIFQYYEKEERGRGNFPDRFSARQFPNYSSELNVNALLLGDSALYLCASSLDSWNQPQHFGDGTRLSIL.

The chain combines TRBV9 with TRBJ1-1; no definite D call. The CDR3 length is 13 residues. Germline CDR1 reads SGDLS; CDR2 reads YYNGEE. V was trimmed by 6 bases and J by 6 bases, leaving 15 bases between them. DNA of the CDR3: TGTGCCAGCAACCCAAAACCAGGCTCTGAAGCTTTCTTT. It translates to CASNPKPGSEAFF.

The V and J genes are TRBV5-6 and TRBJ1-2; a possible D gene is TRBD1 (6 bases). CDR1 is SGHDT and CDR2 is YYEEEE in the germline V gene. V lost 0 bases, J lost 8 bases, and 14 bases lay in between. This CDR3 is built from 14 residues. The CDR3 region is CASSLEGNRVGYTF. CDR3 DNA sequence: TGTGCCAGCAGCTTGGAGGGGAACAGGGTGGGCTACACCTTC.

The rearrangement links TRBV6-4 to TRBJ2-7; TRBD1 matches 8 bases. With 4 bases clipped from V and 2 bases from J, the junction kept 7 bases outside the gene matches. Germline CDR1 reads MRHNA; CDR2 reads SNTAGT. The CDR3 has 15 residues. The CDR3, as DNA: TGTGCCAGCAGTGCATATCCGGGACAGGCCTACGAGCAGTACTTC. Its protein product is CASSAYPGQAYEQYF.

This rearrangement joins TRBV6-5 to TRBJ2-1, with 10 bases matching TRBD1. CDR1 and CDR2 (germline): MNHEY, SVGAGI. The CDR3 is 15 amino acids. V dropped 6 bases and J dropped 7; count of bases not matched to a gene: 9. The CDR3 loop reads CASSPGQGGGNEQFF. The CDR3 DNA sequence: TGTGCCAGCAGCCCCGGACAGGGGGGAGGGAATGAGCAGTTCTTC.

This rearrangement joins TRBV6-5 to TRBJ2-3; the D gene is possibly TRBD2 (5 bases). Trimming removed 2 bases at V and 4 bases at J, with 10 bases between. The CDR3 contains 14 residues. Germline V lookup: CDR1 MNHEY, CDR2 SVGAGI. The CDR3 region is CASSYGRSADTQYF. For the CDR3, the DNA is TGTGCCAGCAGTTACGGGAGAAGCGCAGATACGCAGTATTTT.

For the CDR3, the DNA is TGCGCCAGCAGCCTACGACAGGGTGGCAATCAGCCCCAGCATTTT. Translation: CASSLRQGGNQPQHF. The chain links TRBV4-1 to TRBJ1-5; 7 bases fit TRBD1. Losses at the gene ends were 4 bases for V and 2 bases for J; bases not matched to a gene: 5. Per germline, CDR1 MGHRA and CDR2 YSYEKL. This CDR3 comprises 15 residues.

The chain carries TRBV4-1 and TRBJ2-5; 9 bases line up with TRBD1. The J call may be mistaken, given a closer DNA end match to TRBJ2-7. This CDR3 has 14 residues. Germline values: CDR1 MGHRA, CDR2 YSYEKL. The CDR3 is CASSHPGTGNEQYF. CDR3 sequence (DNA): TGCGCCAGCAGCCACCCCGGGACAGGGAACGAGCAGTACTTC.

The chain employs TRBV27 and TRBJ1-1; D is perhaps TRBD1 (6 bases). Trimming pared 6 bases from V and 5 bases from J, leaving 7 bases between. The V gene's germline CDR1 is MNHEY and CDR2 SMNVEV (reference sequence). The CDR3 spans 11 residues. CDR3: CASRGGTEAFF. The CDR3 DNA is TGTGCCAGCAGAGGGGGAACTGAAGCTTTCTTT.

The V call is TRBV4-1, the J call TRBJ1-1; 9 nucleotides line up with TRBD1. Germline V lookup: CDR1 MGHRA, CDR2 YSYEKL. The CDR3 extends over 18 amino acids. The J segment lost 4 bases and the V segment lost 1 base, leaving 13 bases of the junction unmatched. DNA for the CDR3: TGCGCCAGCAGCCAAGGTGGGTCGGTGGGACAGGGAATCACTGAAGCTTTCTTT. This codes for CASSQGGSVGQGITEAFF.